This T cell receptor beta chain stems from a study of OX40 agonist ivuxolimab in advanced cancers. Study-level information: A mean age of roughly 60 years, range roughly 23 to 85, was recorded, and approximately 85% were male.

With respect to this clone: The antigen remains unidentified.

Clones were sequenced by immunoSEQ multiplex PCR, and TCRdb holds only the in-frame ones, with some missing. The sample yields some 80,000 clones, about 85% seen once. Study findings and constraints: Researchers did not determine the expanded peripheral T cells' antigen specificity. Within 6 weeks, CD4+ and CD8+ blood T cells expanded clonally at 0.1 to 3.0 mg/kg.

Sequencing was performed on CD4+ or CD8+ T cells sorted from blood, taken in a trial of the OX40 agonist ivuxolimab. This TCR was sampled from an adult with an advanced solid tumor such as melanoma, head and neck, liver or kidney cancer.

The DNA of the CDR3 is TGCAGCGTCGCCGGGCCTTTCACAGATACGCAGTATTTT. This codes for CSVAGPFTDTQYF. The chain recombines TRBV29-1 with TRBJ2-3; no reliable D call. The CDR3 has 13 amino acids. Trimming cost V 6 bases and J 2 bases, with 12 bases left between them. CDR1 and CDR2 from the germline V gene are SQVTM and ANQGSEA.